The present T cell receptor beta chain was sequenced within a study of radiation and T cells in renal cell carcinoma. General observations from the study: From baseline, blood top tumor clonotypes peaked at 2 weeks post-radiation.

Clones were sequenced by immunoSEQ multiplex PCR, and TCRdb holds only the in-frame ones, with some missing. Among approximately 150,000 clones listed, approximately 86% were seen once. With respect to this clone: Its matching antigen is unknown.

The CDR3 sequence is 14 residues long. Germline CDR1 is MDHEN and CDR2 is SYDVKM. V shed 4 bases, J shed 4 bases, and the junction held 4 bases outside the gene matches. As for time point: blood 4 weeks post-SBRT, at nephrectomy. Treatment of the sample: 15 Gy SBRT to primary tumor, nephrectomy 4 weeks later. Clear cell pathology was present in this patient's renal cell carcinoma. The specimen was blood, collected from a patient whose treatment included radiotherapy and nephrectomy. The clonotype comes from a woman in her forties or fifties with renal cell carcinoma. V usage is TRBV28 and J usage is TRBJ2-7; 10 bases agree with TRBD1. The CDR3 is CASSSTGQGYEQYF. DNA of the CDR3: TGTGCCAGCAGTTCCACGGGACAGGGGTACGAGCAGTACTTC. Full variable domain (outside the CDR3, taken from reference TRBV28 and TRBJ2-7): DVKVTQSSRYLVKRTGEKVFLECVQDMDHENMFWYRQDPGLGLRLIYFSYDVKMKEKGDIPEGYSVSREKKERFSLILESASTNQTSMYLCASSSTGQGYEQYFGPGTRLTVT.